The 32 T cell receptor beta chains listed next were all sequenced from one sample in a study of blood T cell repertoires in COVID-19. The assay was immunoSEQ multiplex PCR, and TCRdb's table has in-frame clones only and misses some. The sample includes over 200,000 clones, about 90% of them seen just once. The sequencing sample was made of peripheral blood. The origin of the receptors is a woman aged 55-70 years with acute or convalescent COVID-19.

This chain joins TRBV5-4 and TRBJ1-2, with unresolved D. The germline gives CDR1 SGHNT, CDR2 YYREEE (reference sequence). Trimming stripped 4 bases from V and 1 base from J, with 8 bases between. The length of the CDR3 is 13 residues. CDR3 sequence (DNA): TGTGCCAGCAGCCCCCGGGGTAACTATGGCTACACCTTC. Amino acids: CASSPRGNYGYTF.

V gene TRBV7-2 combines with J gene TRBJ1-2; unclear D gene. The CDR3 sequence is 16 residues long. Trimming left V 0 bases short and J 0 bases short, with 11 bases between. Germline CDR1 and CDR2: SGHTA and FQGNSA. The DNA for the CDR3 is TGTGCCAGCAGCTTAGCCGCCCAAGGAGCTAACTATGGCTACACCTTC. Translated: CASSLAAQGANYGYTF. Full variable domain (outside the CDR3, taken from reference TRBV7-2 and TRBJ1-2): GAGVSQSPSNKVTEKGKDVELRCDPISGHTALYWYRQSLGQGLEFLIYFQGNSAPDKSGLPSDRFSAERTGGSVSTLTIQRTQQEDSAVYLCASSLAAQGANYGYTFGSGTRLTVV.

The chain combines TRBV6-2 or TRBV6-3 with TRBJ1-5, with D tentatively TRBD1 (5 bases). Germline CDR1 is MNHEY and CDR2 is SVGEGT. CDR3 size: 15 residues. V lost 2 bases and J lost 3, with 11 bases in between. For the CDR3, the DNA is TGTGCCAGCAGTTACCCGACAGTCGTCAATCAGCCCCAGCATTTT. It is translated as CASSYPTVVNQPQHF.

The rearrangement uses TRBV27 and TRBJ2-7, with D uncertain. The V end was cut by 3 bases, the J end by 3 bases, with 9 bases between. This CDR3 has 13 amino acids. Germline V CDR1 and CDR2: MNHEY, SMNVEV (reference sequence). This CDR3 is CASSFGHLYEQYF. Written as DNA, the CDR3 is TGTGCCAGCAGTTTCGGTCACCTCTACGAGCAGTACTTC.

This chain joins TRBV9 and TRBJ2-3; D perhaps matches TRBD2 (6 bases). The germline CDR1 and CDR2 sequences are SGDLS and YYNGEE. Trimming took off 1 base at V and 2 bases at J, with 14 bases between the two ends. This CDR3 region has 16 residues. CDR3 nucleotides: TGTGCCAGCAGCGTATCCGGGCGGGGCCTCACAGATACGCAGTATTTT. This gives the protein CASSVSGRGLTDTQYF. Combining the CDR3 with reference TRBV9 and TRBJ2-3 gives the whole variable domain DSGVTQTPKHLITATGQRVTLRCSPRSGDLSVYWYQQSLDQGLQFLIQYYNGEERAKGNILERFSAQQFPDLHSELNLSSLELGDSALYFCASSVSGRGLTDTQYFGPGTRLTVL.

This chain links TRBV7-2 with TRBJ2-5, with D perhaps matching TRBD2 (6 bases). This CDR3 region has 16 residues. V shed 3 bases and J shed 2 bases, with 16 bases lying between them. Germline loops: CDR1 SGHTA, CDR2 FQGNSA. The DNA for the CDR3 is TGTGCCAGCAGCTTCAACCCGCTAGCGTTACAAGAGACCCAGTACTTC. Its translation: CASSFNPLALQETQYF.

The rearrangement joins TRBV9 to TRBJ2-1, with 7 bases aligning to TRBD2. CDR3 length: 17 residues. Per the germline V gene, CDR1 is SGDLS and CDR2 is YYNGEE. Germline trimming cut 4 bases from V and 5 bases from J; bases unmatched to any gene: 15. This chain's CDR3 is CASSSSPGGDGNNEQFF. The DNA of the CDR3 is TGTGCCAGCAGCTCGAGCCCTGGGGGGGACGGAAACAATGAGCAGTTCTTC.

V usage is TRBV4-1 and J usage is TRBJ1-2; TRBD1 agrees at 8 bases. Trimming removed 0 bases from V and 5 bases from J; junction bases left unmatched: 5. The CDR3 consists of 15 residues. The germline V gene encodes CDR1 MGHRA and CDR2 YSYEKL. CDR3 residues: CASSQDRDRTYGYTF. For the CDR3, the DNA is TGCGCCAGCAGCCAAGATCGGGACAGGACTTATGGCTACACCTTC.

The chain combines TRBV4-1 with TRBJ1-3; 7 nucleotides align to TRBD1. Looked up from germline, CDR1 is MGHRA and CDR2 is YSYEKL. V lost 1 base, J lost 0 bases, and 9 bases stayed unmatched. This CDR3 contains 18 residues. The CDR3 nucleotides read TGCGCCAGCAGCCAAGCTCGACAGGGTCCTAACTCTGGAAACACCATATATTTT. Its protein product is CASSQARQGPNSGNTIYF.

Here the CDR3 DNA reads TGTGCCAGTAGTTTACAGGGGGACGTCTACGAGCAGTACTTC. Translation gives CASSLQGDVYEQYF. The chain carries TRBV19 and TRBJ2-7; the match to TRBD1 covers 8 bases. CDR1 LNHDA and CDR2 SQIVND come from the germline V gene (reference sequence). V lost 5 bases and J lost 3; bases outside the gene matches: 6. The CDR3 contains 14 residues.

The chain has TRBV6-4 and TRBJ1-3; TRBD1 is a possible D gene (6 bases). This CDR3 has 14 residues. V was cut by 4 bases and J by 1 base, with 8 bases left in between. Germline CDR1 reads MRHNA; CDR2 reads SNTAGT. DNA for the CDR3: TGTGCCAGCAGTGGGACAGAATCTGGAAACACCATATATTTT. Encoded protein: CASSGTESGNTIYF.

The chain couples TRBV28 to TRBJ2-7; 7 bases match TRBD2. CDR1 is MDHEN and CDR2 is SYDVKM in the germline V gene. The CDR3 sequence is 14 residues long. The trim removed 3 bases at V and 5 bases at J, leaving 7 bases unmatched. In DNA form, the CDR3 reads TGTGCCAGCAGTTTCGGGGGGAGGGCCCACGAGCAGTACTTC. This encodes CASSFGGRAHEQYF.

This chain uses TRBV3-1 (or the pseudogene TRBV3-2) with TRBJ2-2, with D possibly TRBD2 on 6 matching bases. The CDR3 is 17 residues long. Trimming pared 3 bases from V and 1 base from J, leaving 15 bases between. The V gene's germline CDR1 is LGHDT and CDR2 YNNKEL (reference sequence). The CDR3 protein is CASSQRRGLQNTGELFF. CDR3 sequence (DNA): TGTGCCAGCAGCCAGAGGAGGGGACTTCAGAACACCGGGGAGCTGTTTTTT.

The chain couples TRBV7-9 to TRBJ2-7; 9 nucleotides agree with TRBD2. The CDR3 extends over 17 amino acids. The junction had 6 bases not matched to a gene; V was cut back by 0 bases and J by 0 bases. Looked up from germline, CDR1 is SEHNR and CDR2 is FQNEAQ (reference sequence). The chain's CDR3 is CASSLAQGGRASYEQYF. CDR3 nucleotide sequence: TGTGCCAGCAGCTTAGCGCAGGGCGGGAGGGCCTCCTACGAGCAGTACTTC.

The chain carries TRBV30 and TRBJ1-4, with TRBD1 matching 8 bases. V was pared by 8 bases and J by 7 bases, with 6 bases of the junction left unmatched. Germline V CDR1 and CDR2: GTSNPN, SVGIG (reference sequence). This CDR3 is 12 amino acids long. In nucleotides, the CDR3 is TGTGCCGGGGACAGGTGGGGTGAAAAACTGTTTTTT. Protein sequence: CAGDRWGEKLFF.

This clone was seen only once. The chain is built from TRBV29-1 and TRBJ1-2; the D is unclear. CDR1 and CDR2 from the germline V gene are SQVTM and ANQGSEA. CDR3 length: 11 amino acids. V was shortened by 8 bases and J by 6 bases, with 13 bases between the two germline ends. The CDR3: CSPGGGNGYTF. Written as DNA, the CDR3 is TGCAGCCCCGGTGGAGGGAATGGCTACACCTTC.

The CDR3 spells CASSESWGGDTDTQYF. DNA for the CDR3: TGCGCCAGCAGTGAGAGTTGGGGGGGCGACACAGATACGCAGTATTTT. This chain uses TRBV10-1 with TRBJ2-3, with D possibly TRBD2 on 7 matching bases. Trimming removed 2 bases at V and 2 bases at J, with 14 bases between. Germline V lookup: CDR1 WNHNN, CDR2 SYGVQD (reference sequence). This CDR3 contains 16 residues.

In its sample, this clone was seen once. The chain recombines TRBV14 with TRBJ1-6; 9 bases are a match to TRBD1. The V gene end was trimmed by 3 bases and the J gene end by 10 bases; junction bases not matched to a gene: 10. Germline lookup yields CDR1 SGHDN and CDR2 FVKESK. The CDR3 is 16 amino acids. CDR3 amino acids: CASSQAGTGYVSPLHF. The DNA of the CDR3 is TGTGCCAGCAGCCAGGCCGGGACAGGGTACGTCTCACCCCTCCACTTT.

The chain is built from TRBV7-9 and TRBJ2-2; D is unclear. The ends were cut back, 2 bases at V and 2 bases at J, with 3 bases in the middle. CDR1 is SEHNR and CDR2 is FQNEAQ in the germline V gene (reference sequence). The CDR3 totals 13 residues. The CDR3 bases are TGTGCCAGCAGCTTATTAAACACCGGGGAGCTGTTTTTT. Its translation: CASSLLNTGELFF.

The V call is TRBV7-8, the J call TRBJ2-1; maybe TRBD1 (6 bases). The CDR3 runs 15 residues. CDR1 is SGHVS and CDR2 is FQNEAQ in the germline V gene. V was shortened by 2 bases and J by 8 bases, with 16 bases between the two germline ends. The CDR3 is CASSLRTVAIDEQFF. The CDR3 DNA reads as TGTGCCAGCAGCTTAAGGACAGTGGCAATAGATGAGCAGTTCTTC.

The chain recombines TRBV27 with TRBJ1-2, with TRBD1 identical over 8 bases. V shed 6 bases and J 2 bases; nucleotides not matched to a gene: 5. Germline assignment: CDR1 MNHEY and CDR2 SMNVEV (reference sequence). There are 14 residues in the CDR3. The CDR3 DNA follows: TGTGCCAGCAGCCCTAGGACAGGGAACTATGGCTACACCTTC. This translates into CASSPRTGNYGYTF.

The rearrangement joins TRBV7-9 to TRBJ1-4; the match to TRBD1 covers 7 bases. J lost 3 bases, V lost 6 bases, and 10 bases had no gene match. CDR3 size: 16 residues. In germline, CDR1 is SEHNR, CDR2 FQNEAQ (reference sequence). The CDR3 region is CASSSPEGAANEKLFF. CDR3 coding DNA: TGTGCCAGCAGTTCCCCCGAGGGGGCGGCTAATGAAAAACTGTTTTTT. The variable domain in full, with the rest retrieved from reference TRBV7-9 and TRBJ1-4, is DTGVSQNPRHKITKRGQNVTFRCDPISEHNRLYWYRQTLGQGPEFLTYFQNEAQLEKSRLLSDRFSAERPKGSFSTLEIQRTEQGDSAMYLCASSSPEGAANEKLFFGSGTQLSVL.

The chain is built from TRBV30 and TRBJ2-5, with TRBD1 identical over 12 bases. Per the germline V gene, CDR1 is GTSNPN and CDR2 is SVGIG (reference sequence). The CDR3 consists of 16 residues. V trimming: 2 bases; J trimming: 4 bases; junction bases outside the gene matches: 8. The CDR3 DNA is TGTGCCTGGAGTCATCGGGACAGGGGGCGCGGAGAGACCCAGTACTTC. Translation gives CAWSHRDRGRGETQYF.

J is TRBJ2-5 and V is TRBV10-1; 11 bases are shared with TRBD2. The CDR3 is 16 residues long. V lost 1 base, J lost 4 bases, and 5 bases stayed unmatched. Germline values: CDR1 WNHNN, CDR2 SYGVQD (reference sequence). The CDR3 sequence is CASSELAGGPGETQYF. The CDR3 DNA reads TGCGCCAGCAGTGAGTTAGCGGGAGGGCCGGGAGAGACCCAGTACTTC.

This rearrangement joins TRBV19 to TRBJ1-1; D is unresolved. Germline CDR1 LNHDA, CDR2 SQIVND (reference sequence). Trimming stripped 3 bases from V and 3 bases from J, with 14 bases between. The length of the CDR3 is 15 residues. CDR3 bases: TGTGCCAGTAGTATCCGTTTCCCCCGGGACACTGAAGCTTTCTTT. This sequence encodes CASSIRFPRDTEAFF.

This rearrangement joins TRBV6-5 to TRBJ2-1, with 12 nucleotides matching TRBD2. Germline CDR1 and CDR2: MNHEY and SVGAGI. The trim removed 4 bases at V and 9 bases at J, leaving 10 bases unmatched. This CDR3 region has 16 residues. CDR3 residues: CASSFDRSSGRGEQFF. DNA of the CDR3: TGTGCCAGCAGTTTTGACAGGTCTAGCGGGAGGGGTGAGCAGTTCTTC.

The CDR3 nucleotides are TGTGCCAGCAGGTCGGACAAGGGTTTTTCGTTCGAGCAGTACTTC. It is translated as CASRSDKGFSFEQYF. The gene calls are TRBV28 and TRBJ2-7, with a possible D match to TRBD1 (5 bases). This CDR3 is 15 amino acids long. Germline CDR1 is MDHEN and CDR2 is SYDVKM. The V gene lost 6 bases and the J gene lost 6 bases, with 21 bases spanning the gap.

The rearrangement uses TRBV5-1 and TRBJ1-3; D is ambiguous. Germline CDR1 and CDR2: SGHRS and YFSETQ. The CDR3 has 15 amino acids. Trimming took 4 bases from V and 5 from J, leaving 16 bases between them. CDR3 in DNA: TGCGCCAGCAGCGCCGGGATCCAGACCCGAAACACCATATATTTT. Residues: CASSAGIQTRNTIYF.

The chain uses TRBV15 and TRBJ2-5; perhaps TRBD1 as D (5 bases). Trimming took 2 bases from V and 4 from J, leaving 11 bases between them. This CDR3 is built from 14 residues. CDR1 LNHNV and CDR2 YYDKDF come from the germline V gene (reference sequence). CDR3 amino acids: CATSRRRDGETQYF. DNA of the CDR3: TGTGCCACCAGCAGACGCAGGGATGGAGAGACCCAGTACTTC.

This sequence joins TRBV5-1 and TRBJ1-2; D ambiguous. CDR1 SGHRS and CDR2 YFSETQ come from the germline V gene. CDR3 length equals 12 residues. V was cut by 2 bases and J by 8 bases, with 10 bases left in between. CDR3 sequence: CASSLGVGGYTF. The CDR3 DNA reads as TGCGCCAGCAGCTTAGGAGTCGGCGGCTACACCTTC.

The V call is TRBV5-8, the J call TRBJ2-7, with 10 positions matching TRBD1. The CDR3 runs to 13 residues. Germline-derived CDR1 and CDR2 are SGHTS and YDEGEE. Trimming removed 4 bases from V and 4 bases from J; junction bases left unmatched: 2. The CDR3 DNA follows: TGTGCCAGCAGCAGGGACAGGGGATACGAGCAGTACTTC. Translating gives CASSRDRGYEQYF.

V usage is TRBV27 and J usage is TRBJ2-7; 7 positions agree with TRBD2. J was trimmed by 2 bases and V by 5 bases; bases with no gene match: 9. The CDR3 has 15 amino acids. The germline V gene has CDR1 MNHEY and CDR2 SMNVEV (reference sequence). For the CDR3, the DNA is TGTGCCAGCAGTAATAGGGCTAGCGGAGCCTACGAGCAGTACTTC. Amino acid sequence: CASSNRASGAYEQYF.